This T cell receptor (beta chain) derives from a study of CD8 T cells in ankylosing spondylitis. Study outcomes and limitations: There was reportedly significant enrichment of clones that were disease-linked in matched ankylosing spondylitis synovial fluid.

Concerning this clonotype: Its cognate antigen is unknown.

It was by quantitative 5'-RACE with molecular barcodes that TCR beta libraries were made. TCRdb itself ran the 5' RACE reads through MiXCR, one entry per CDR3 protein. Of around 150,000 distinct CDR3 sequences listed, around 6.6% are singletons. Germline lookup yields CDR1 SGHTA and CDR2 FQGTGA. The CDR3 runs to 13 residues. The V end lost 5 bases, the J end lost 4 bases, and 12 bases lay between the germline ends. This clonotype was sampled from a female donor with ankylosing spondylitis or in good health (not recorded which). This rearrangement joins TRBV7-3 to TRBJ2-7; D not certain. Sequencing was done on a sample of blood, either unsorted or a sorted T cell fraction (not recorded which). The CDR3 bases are TGTGCCAGCAGCCCTGGGCCCCCGTACGAGCAGTACTTC. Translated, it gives CASSPGPPYEQYF.